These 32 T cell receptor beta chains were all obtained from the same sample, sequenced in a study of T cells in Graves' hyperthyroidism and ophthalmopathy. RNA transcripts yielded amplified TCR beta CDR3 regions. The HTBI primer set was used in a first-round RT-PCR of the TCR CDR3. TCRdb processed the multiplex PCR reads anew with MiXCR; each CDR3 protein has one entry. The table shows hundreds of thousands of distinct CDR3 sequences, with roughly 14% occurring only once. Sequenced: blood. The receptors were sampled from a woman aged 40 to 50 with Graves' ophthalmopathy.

CDR3 DNA sequence: TGCAGTGCTGCCCCATTGGAGGGAGAGCAATACGAGCAGTACTTC. It encodes CSAAPLEGEQYEQYF. J is TRBJ2-7 and V is TRBV20-1; D may be TRBD2 (6 bases). The ends were cut back, 5 bases at V and 4 bases at J, with 21 bases in the middle. Per the germline V gene, CDR1 is DFQATT and CDR2 is SNEGSKA (reference sequence). There are 15 residues in the CDR3.

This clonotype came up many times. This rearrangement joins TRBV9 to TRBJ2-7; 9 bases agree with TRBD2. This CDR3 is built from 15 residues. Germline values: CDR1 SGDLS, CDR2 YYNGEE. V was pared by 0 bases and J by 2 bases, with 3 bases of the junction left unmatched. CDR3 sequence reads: CASSVASGAAYEQYF. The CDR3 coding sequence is TGTGCCAGCAGCGTAGCTAGCGGGGCCGCCTACGAGCAGTACTTC.

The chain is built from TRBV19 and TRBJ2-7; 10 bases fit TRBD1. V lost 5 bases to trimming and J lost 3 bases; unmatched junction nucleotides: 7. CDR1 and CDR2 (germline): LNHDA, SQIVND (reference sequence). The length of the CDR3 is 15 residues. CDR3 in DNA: TGTGCCAGTAGTCGCAAGGGGACAGGGGACTACGAGCAGTACTTC. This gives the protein CASSRKGTGDYEQYF.

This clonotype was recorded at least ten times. CDR3 coding DNA: TGTGCCATCAGTGAGGGACCAACAGGGAGCTCTGGAAACACCATATATTTT. Translating gives CAISEGPTGSSGNTIYF. This chain uses TRBV10-3 with TRBJ1-3; tentative D call: TRBD1 (6 bases). Per the germline V gene, CDR1 is ENHRY and CDR2 is SYGVKD. Trimming shortened V by 2 bases and J by 0 bases, and 14 bases separated the two germline ends. The CDR3 has 17 residues.

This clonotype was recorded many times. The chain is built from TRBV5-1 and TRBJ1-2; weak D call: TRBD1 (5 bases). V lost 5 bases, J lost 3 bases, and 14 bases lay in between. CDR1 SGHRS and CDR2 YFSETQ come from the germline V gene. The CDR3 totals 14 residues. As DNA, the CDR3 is TGCGCCAGCAGGGACGATGGGGGTGACTATGGCTACACCTTC. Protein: CASRDDGGDYGYTF.

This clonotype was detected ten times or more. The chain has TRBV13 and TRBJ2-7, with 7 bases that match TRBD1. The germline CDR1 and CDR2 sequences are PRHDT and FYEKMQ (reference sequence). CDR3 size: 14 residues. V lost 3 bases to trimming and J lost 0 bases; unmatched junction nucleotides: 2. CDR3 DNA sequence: TGTGCCAGCAGCTTGGGACAGTTCTCCTACGAGCAGTACTTC. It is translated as CASSLGQFSYEQYF.

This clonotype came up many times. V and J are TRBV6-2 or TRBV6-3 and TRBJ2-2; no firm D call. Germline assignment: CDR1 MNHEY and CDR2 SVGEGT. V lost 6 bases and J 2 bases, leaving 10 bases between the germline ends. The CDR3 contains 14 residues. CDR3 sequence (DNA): TGTGCCAGCAGATCCTCAGTTAACACCGGGGAGCTGTTTTTT. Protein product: CASRSSVNTGELFF.

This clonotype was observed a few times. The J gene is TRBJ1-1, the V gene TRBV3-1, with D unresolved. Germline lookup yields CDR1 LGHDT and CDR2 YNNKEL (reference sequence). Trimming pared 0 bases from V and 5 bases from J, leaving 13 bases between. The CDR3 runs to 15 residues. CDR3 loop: CASSQDLRGGTEAFF. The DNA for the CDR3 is TGTGCCAGCAGCCAAGATCTGCGGGGAGGGACTGAAGCTTTCTTT.

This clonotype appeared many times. The CDR3 nucleotides are TGTGCCAGCAGTTTAGCCAAAAACATTCAGTACTTC. Protein: CASSLAKNIQYF. This chain connects TRBV6-1 to TRBJ2-4; D remains unclear. CDR1 and CDR2 (germline): MNHNS, SASEGT. V gave up 5 bases and J gave up 0 bases, with 2 bases separating them. The CDR3 totals 12 residues.

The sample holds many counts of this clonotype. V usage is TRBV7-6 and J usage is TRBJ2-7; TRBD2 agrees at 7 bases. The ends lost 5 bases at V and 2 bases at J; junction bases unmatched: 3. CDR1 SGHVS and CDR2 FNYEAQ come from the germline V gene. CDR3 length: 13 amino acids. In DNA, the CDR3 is TGTGCCAGCAGCCCCGGGAGGCCCTACGAGCAGTACTTC. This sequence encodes CASSPGRPYEQYF.

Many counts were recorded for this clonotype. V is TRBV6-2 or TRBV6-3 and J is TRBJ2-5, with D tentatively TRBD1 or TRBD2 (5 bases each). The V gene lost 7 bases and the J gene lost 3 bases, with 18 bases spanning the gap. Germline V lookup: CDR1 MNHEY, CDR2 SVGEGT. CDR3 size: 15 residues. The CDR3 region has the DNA TGTGCCAGCACCCCGTGGGGGAACGGTGAAGAGACCCAGTACTTC. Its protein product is CASTPWGNGEETQYF.

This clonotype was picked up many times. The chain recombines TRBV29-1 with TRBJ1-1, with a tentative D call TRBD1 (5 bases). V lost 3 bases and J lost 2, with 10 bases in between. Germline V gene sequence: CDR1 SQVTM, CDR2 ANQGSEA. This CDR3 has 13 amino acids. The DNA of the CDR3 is TGCAGCGTTGACGGGGCAGCAAACACTGAAGCTTTCTTT. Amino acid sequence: CSVDGAANTEAFF.

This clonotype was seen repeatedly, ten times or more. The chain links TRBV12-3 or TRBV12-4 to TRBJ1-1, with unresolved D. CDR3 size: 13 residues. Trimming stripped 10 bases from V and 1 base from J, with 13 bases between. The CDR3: CATSQQENTEAFF. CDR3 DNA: TGTGCCACCTCGCAGCAGGAGAACACTGAAGCTTTCTTT.

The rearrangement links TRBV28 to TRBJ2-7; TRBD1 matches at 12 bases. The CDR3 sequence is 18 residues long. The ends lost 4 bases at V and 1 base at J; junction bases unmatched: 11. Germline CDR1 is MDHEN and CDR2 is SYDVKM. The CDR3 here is CASSSTPGQGALSYEQYF. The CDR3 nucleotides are TGTGCCAGCAGTTCAACTCCGGGACAGGGGGCCCTTTCCTACGAGCAGTACTTC.

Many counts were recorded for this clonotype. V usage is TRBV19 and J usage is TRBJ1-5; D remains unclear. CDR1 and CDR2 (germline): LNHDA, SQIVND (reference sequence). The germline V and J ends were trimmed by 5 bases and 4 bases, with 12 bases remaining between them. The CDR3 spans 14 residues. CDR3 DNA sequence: TGTGCCAGTAGTTTTTCCGGGAGAAATCAGCCCCAGCATTTT. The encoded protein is CASSFSGRNQPQHF.

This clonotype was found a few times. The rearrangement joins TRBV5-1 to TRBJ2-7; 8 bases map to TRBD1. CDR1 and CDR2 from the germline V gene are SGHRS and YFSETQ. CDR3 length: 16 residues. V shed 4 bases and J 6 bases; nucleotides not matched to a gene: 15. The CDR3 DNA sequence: TGCGCCAGCAGCCAGCCCCGGGACAGGATCGGCAGCGAGCAGTACTTC. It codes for CASSQPRDRIGSEQYF.

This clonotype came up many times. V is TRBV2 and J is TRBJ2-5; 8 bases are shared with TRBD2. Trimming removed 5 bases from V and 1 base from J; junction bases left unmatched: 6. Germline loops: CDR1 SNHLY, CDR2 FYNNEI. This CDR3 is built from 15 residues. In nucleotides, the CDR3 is TGTGCCAGCAGTTCCGGGACTAGTACCCAAGAGACCCAGTACTTC. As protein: CASSSGTSTQETQYF.

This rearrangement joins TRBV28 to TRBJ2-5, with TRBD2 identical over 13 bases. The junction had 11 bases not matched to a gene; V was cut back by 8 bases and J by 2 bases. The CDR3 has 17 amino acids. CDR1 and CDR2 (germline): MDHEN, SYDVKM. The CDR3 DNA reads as TGTGCCAGCCGGACACTAGCGGGAGGGCCGGGGCAAGAGACCCAGTACTTC. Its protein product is CASRTLAGGPGQETQYF.

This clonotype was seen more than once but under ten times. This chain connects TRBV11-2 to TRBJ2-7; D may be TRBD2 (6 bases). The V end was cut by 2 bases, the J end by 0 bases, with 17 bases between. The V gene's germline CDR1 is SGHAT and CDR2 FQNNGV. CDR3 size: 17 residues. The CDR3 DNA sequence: TGTGCCAGCAGCTTAATGGGTTCTAGCGCAAGCTCCTACGAGCAGTACTTC. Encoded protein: CASSLMGSSASSYEQYF.

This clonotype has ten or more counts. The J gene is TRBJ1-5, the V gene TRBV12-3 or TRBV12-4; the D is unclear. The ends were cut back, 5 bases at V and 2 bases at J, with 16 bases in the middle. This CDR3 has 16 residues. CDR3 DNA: TGTGCCAGCAGTCAGTCCCTTTGGGGTCGCAATCAGCCCCAGCATTTT. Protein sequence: CASSQSLWGRNQPQHF.

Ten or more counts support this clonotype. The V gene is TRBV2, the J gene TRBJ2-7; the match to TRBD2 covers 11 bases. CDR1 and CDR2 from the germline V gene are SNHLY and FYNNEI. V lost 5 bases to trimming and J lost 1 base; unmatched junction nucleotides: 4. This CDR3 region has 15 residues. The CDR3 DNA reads TGTGCCAGCAGTCGACTAGCGGGACGTTCCTACGAGCAGTACTTC. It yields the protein CASSRLAGRSYEQYF. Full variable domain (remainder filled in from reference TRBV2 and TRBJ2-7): EPEVTQTPSHQVTQMGQEVILRCVPISNHLYFYWYRQILGQKVEFLVSFYNNEISEKSEIFDDQFSVERPDGSNFTLKIRSTKLEDSAMYFCASSRLAGRSYEQYFGPGTRLTVT.

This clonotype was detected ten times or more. The CDR3 sequence: CASSLVSGLAGGEQYF. The CDR3 nucleotides are TGTGCCAGCAGCTTAGTGTCCGGACTAGCGGGAGGCGAGCAGTACTTC. The chain couples TRBV7-8 to TRBJ2-7; 14 nucleotides agree with TRBD2. V was pared by 1 base and J by 6 bases, with 5 bases of the junction left unmatched. The CDR3 is 16 amino acids. Germline V gene data show CDR1 as SGHVS and CDR2 as FQNEAQ. Full variable domain (outside the CDR3, taken from reference TRBV7-8 and TRBJ2-7): GAGVSQSPRYKVAKRGQDVALRCDPISGHVSLFWYQQALGQGPEFLTYFQNEAQLDKSGLPSDRFFAERPEGSVSTLKIQRTQQEDSAVYLCASSLVSGLAGGEQYFGPGTRLTVT.

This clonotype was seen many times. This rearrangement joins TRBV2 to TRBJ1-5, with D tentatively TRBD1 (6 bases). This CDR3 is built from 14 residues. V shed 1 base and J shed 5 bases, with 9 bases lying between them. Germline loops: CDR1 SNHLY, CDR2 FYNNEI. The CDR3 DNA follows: TGTGCCAGCAGTGAAGATACAGGGTATCAGCCCCAGCATTTT. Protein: CASSEDTGYQPQHF. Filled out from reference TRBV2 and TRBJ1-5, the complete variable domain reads EPEVTQTPSHQVTQMGQEVILRCVPISNHLYFYWYRQILGQKVEFLVSFYNNEISEKSEIFDDQFSVERPDGSNFTLKIRSTKLEDSAMYFCASSEDTGYQPQHFGDGTRLSIL.

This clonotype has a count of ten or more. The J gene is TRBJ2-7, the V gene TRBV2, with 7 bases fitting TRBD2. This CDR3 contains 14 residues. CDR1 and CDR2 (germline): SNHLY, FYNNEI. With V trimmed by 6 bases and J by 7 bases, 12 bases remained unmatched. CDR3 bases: TGTGCCAGCAGGGGAGGGACGGGACTCCGGGAGCAGTACTTC. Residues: CASRGGTGLREQYF.

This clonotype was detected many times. The CDR3 DNA follows: TGTGCCAGCAAGGAGACTAGCGGGACAGTTCTCGGAGAGACCCAGTACTTC. It yields the protein CASKETSGTVLGETQYF. The chain links TRBV12-3 or TRBV12-4 to TRBJ2-5; 11 nucleotides align to TRBD2. The CDR3 has 17 amino acids. Trimming at V came to 7 bases and at J to 4 bases, leaving 14 bases not matched to a gene.

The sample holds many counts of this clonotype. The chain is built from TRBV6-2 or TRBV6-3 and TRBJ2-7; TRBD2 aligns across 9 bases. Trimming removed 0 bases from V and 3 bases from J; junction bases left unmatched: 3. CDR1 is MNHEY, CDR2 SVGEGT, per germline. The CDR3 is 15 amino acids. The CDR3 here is CASSYSLAGHYEQYF. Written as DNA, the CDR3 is TGTGCCAGCAGTTACTCTCTAGCGGGGCACTACGAGCAGTACTTC.

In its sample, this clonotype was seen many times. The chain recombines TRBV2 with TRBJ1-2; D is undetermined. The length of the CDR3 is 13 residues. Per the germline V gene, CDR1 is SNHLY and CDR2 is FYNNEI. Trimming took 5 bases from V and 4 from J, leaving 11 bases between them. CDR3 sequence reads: CASSIANLYGYTF. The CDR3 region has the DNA TGTGCCAGCAGTATAGCTAACCTCTATGGCTACACCTTC.

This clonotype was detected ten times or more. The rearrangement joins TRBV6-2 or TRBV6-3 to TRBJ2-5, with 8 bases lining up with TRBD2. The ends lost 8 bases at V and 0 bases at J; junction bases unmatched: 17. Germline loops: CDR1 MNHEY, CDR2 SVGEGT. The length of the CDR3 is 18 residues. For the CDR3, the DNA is TGTGCCAGCTCAACAGGGATAGCGGGAATACCGTACCAAGAGACCCAGTACTTC. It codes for CASSTGIAGIPYQETQYF.

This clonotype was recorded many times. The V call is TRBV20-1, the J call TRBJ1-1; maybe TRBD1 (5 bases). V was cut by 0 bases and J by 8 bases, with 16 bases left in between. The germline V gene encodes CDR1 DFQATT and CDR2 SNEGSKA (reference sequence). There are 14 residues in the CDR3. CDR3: CSARDAGGVLEAFF. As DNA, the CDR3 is TGCAGTGCTAGAGATGCGGGGGGGGTACTCGAAGCTTTCTTT.

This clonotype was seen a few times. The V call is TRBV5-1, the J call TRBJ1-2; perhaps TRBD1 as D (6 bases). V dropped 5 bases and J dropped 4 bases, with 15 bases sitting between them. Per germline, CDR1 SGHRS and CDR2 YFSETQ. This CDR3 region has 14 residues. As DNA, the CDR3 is TGCGCCAGCAGTCGAAACAGGGACTCCTATGGCTACACCTTC. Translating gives CASSRNRDSYGYTF.

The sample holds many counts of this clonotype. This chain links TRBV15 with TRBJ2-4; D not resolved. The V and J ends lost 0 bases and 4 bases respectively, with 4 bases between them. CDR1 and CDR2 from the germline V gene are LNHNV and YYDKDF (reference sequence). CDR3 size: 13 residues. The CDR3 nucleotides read TGTGCCACCAGCAGAGAAGGGAAAAACATTCAGTACTTC. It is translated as CATSREGKNIQYF.

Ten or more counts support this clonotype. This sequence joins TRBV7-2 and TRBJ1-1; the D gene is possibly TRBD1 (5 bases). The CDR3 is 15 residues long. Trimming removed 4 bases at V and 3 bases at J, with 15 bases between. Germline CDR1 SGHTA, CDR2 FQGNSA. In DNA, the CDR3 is TGTGCCAGCAGCTCAATAGGGGCGGCTTACACTGAAGCTTTCTTT. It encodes CASSSIGAAYTEAFF.